This is a list of T cell receptor beta chains from one sample in a study of shared clonotypes between healthy human individuals. Measured with immunoSEQ multiplex PCR; TCRdb has only the in-frame clones, and not every one. The sample has 850,000 to 1,200,000 clones, roughly 80% seen once. The sample comprised memory CD4+ T cells sorted from blood. The receptors stem from a man in his late teens or twenties in good health. The CDR3 runs from the conserved cysteine through the conserved F or W. Each record gives: V gene, clone size, D gene, J gene, CDR3 DNA, CDR3 protein. D genes are given only for firm matches. A clone size is listed for some rows: how often the clone was seen (once, few, many), or a class if it is expanded.

>TRBV4-1|-|TRBD1|TRBJ2-7
TGCGCCAGCAGCCAACCGGGACAGGAGTACGAGCAGTACTTC
CASSQPGQEYEQYF
>TRBV30|-|-|TRBJ1-4
TGTGCCTGGGGCCCGGTAGCGAATGAAAAACTGTTTTTT
CAWGPVANEKLFF
>TRBV11-2|-|-|TRBJ1-4
TGTGCCAGCAGCTTAGGTGAACGGGGTGGATTGTTTTTT
CASSLGERGGLFF
>TRBV27|few|TRBD2|TRBJ2-7
TGTGCCAGCAGCCCGGGACTAGCGTACGAGCAGTACTTC
CASSPGLAYEQYF
>TRBV5-6|-|-|TRBJ1-5
TGTGCCAGCAGCTTGGGGGGGGGCAGAGGTGAGCCCCAGCATTTT
CASSLGGGRGEPQHF
>TRBV10-3|-|-|TRBJ1-3
TGTGCCATCAGGACAGATTTCTCTGGAAACACCATATATTTT
CAIRTDFSGNTIYF
>TRBV5-1|-|-|TRBJ1-4
TGCGCCAGCAGCCCAATCTTTAATGAAAAACTGTTTTTT
CASSPIFNEKLFF
>TRBV16|-|-|TRBJ1-4
TGTGCCAGCAGCCCAGGACTCAGTAATGAAAAACTGTTTTTT
CASSPGLSNEKLFF
>TRBV11-3|-|TRBD2|TRBJ2-7
TGTGCCATCCAGCGGGGGAACTACGAGCAGTACTTC
CAIQRGNYEQYF
>TRBV15|-|TRBD2|TRBJ2-7
TGTGCCACCAGCAGAGATGGCGGGAGAAGGAACGAGCAGTACTTC
CATSRDGGRRNEQYF
>TRBV5-1|-|-|TRBJ2-3
TGCGCCAGCAGCCAGTCGGACAGACGCACAGATACGCAGTATTTT
CASSQSDRRTDTQYF
>TRBV10-3|few|-|TRBJ1-4
TGTGCCATCGGCGGGCTTAATGAAAAACTGTTTTTT
CAIGGLNEKLFF
>TRBV5-4|-|TRBD2|TRBJ2-7
TGTGCCAGCAGCCCGGGGGCTAGCGGGGCATCCTACGAGCAGTACTTC
CASSPGASGASYEQYF
>TRBV5-1|-|-|TRBJ2-3
TGCGCCACCAGTAGCGGTAGCACAGATACGCAGTATTTT
CATSSGSTDTQYF
>TRBV4-3|-|-|TRBJ2-1
TGCGCCAGCAGCCATGGGAGGAAGGGGGATGAGCAGTTCTTC
CASSHGRKGDEQFF
>TRBV6-5|-|TRBD2|TRBJ2-1
TGTGCCAGCAGTTACTCTAGCGGGAATGAGCAGTTCTTC
CASSYSSGNEQFF
>TRBV18|-|TRBD1|TRBJ2-7
TGTGCCAGCTCACCGGACAGGGGGCCCTACGAGCAGTACTTC
CASSPDRGPYEQYF
>TRBV5-7|-|-|TRBJ1-1
TGTGCCAGCAGCTCGGGGGGGGGCTGGCCCGTCGGCACTGAAGCTTTCTTT
CASSSGGGWPVGTEAFF
>TRBV9|-|-|TRBJ2-3
TGTGCCAGCAGCGTAGACTGGATACCTAGCACAGATACGCAGTATTTT
CASSVDWIPSTDTQYF
>TRBV30|-|-|TRBJ2-1
TGTGCCTGGAGTGGGCTATTAGCGGAGCAGTTCTTC
CAWSGLLAEQFF
>TRBV7-9|-|-|TRBJ1-1
TGTGCCAGCAGCTTAGAAGGTATACTGGGGACTGAAGCTTTCTTT
CASSLEGILGTEAFF
>TRBV18|few|TRBD2|TRBJ2-1
TGTGCCAGCTCACCACCACCCCTAGCGGACTGGGATGAGCAGTTCTTC
CASSPPPLADWDEQFF
>TRBV5-1|-|TRBD1|TRBJ2-7
TGCGCCAGCAGCTTGGGACAGGGGGTCGACGAGCAGTACTTC
CASSLGQGVDEQYF
>TRBV7-2|-|TRBD1|TRBJ1-3
TGTGCCAGCAGCTCGGGACAGGGTGCGAACACCATATATTTT
CASSSGQGANTIYF
>TRBV7-8|-|TRBD1|TRBJ2-3
TGTGCCAGCAGCCCCCGGGGGGGGGACAGGGGAGCAGATACGCAGTATTTT
CASSPRGGDRGADTQYF
>TRBV7-6|few|-|TRBJ1-1
TGTGCCAGCAGCTTAGAGGGGGGCTGGGGCACTGAAGCTTTCTTT
CASSLEGGWGTEAFF
>TRBV4-3|-|TRBD1|TRBJ1-5
TGCGCCAGCAGCCAAGATTCGGGACAGGTAGAAAATACGAGCAATCAGCCCCAGCATTTT
CASSQDSGQVENTSNQPQHF
>TRBV7-9|-|-|TRBJ2-3
TGTGCCAGCAGCGGGGGGGACAGTTACACAGATACGCAGTATTTT
CASSGGDSYTDTQYF